Below are 27 T cell receptor beta chains sequenced from a single sample in a study of human T cells and chemical hapten exposure. The sample's time point: patch test 1, 2 weeks after DPC sensitization. Stated treatment: therapeutic diphenylcyclopropenone sensitization with weekly scalp DPC. Each CDR3 protein is one row after TCRdb ran MiXCR on the RACE reads. The sample lists under 130,000 distinct CDR3 sequences, approximately 11% occurring once. The starting material was whole blood, obtained in connection with sensitization to the hapten diphenylcyclopropenone (DPC). The receptors were sampled from a woman in her thirties or forties with alopecia areata. Some clones in this sample may be carry-over from other donors' samples.

The chain uses TRBV12-3 or TRBV12-4 and TRBJ1-6; TRBD1 agrees at 9 bases. V lost 4 bases to trimming and J lost 6 bases; unmatched junction nucleotides: 7. The CDR3 consists of 16 residues. CDR3 coding DNA: TGTGCCAGCAGTTACCGGGACAGGGTTGGTAATTCACCCCTCCACTTT. Translating it yields CASSYRDRVGNSPLHF.

This clonotype was seen more than once but under ten times. V usage is TRBV19 and J usage is TRBJ2-5; 11 bases map to TRBD1. V gave up 6 bases and J gave up 5 bases; unmatched junction bases: 8. This CDR3 has 15 amino acids. The germline V gene encodes CDR1 LNHDA and CDR2 SQIVND (reference sequence). CDR3 region: CASSLGQGAGETQYF. CDR3 nucleotides: TGTGCCAGTAGCCTCGGACAGGGGGCGGGGGAGACCCAGTACTTC.

Many counts were recorded for this clonotype. The J gene is TRBJ1-1, the V gene TRBV15; 8 bases agree with TRBD1. The CDR3 spans 14 residues. The V gene's germline CDR1 is LNHNV and CDR2 YYDKDF (reference sequence). The V gene end was trimmed by 0 bases and the J gene end by 11 bases; junction bases not matched to a gene: 8. The CDR3 sequence is CATSRDFTTGEAFF. CDR3 DNA sequence: TGTGCCACCAGCAGAGATTTTACGACAGGGGAGGCTTTCTTT.

The chain uses TRBV19 and TRBJ2-6; possibly TRBD1 for D (6 bases). The CDR3 has 15 amino acids. Germline CDR1 LNHDA, CDR2 SQIVND (reference sequence). Between the trimmed V and J ends, which lost 5 bases and 0 bases, there was a span of 8 bases. The CDR3 bases are TGTGCCAGTAGTCCAGGGGTCTCTGGGGCCAACGTCCTGACTTTC. As protein: CASSPGVSGANVLTF.

This clonotype was counted many times. The chain links TRBV6-6 to TRBJ1-5; no clear D. CDR3 length: 13 amino acids. Germline lookup yields CDR1 MNHNY and CDR2 SVGAGI (reference sequence). Between the trimmed V and J ends, which lost 8 bases and 0 bases, there was a span of 8 bases. The CDR3: CASRRDSNQPQHF. CDR3 DNA: TGTGCCAGCCGTCGAGATAGCAATCAGCCCCAGCATTTT.

This clonotype was seen more than once but under ten times. The chain joins TRBV20-1 to TRBJ1-2; 7 bases agree with TRBD1. V lost 2 bases to trimming and J lost 2 bases; unmatched junction nucleotides: 5. Germline loops: CDR1 DFQATT, CDR2 SNEGSKA (reference sequence). The CDR3 sequence is 14 residues long. The CDR3 reads CSARTGQTNYGYTF. The CDR3 DNA reads as TGCAGTGCTAGAACGGGACAGACGAACTATGGCTACACCTTC.

This clonotype was observed many times. The chain combines TRBV20-1 with TRBJ2-1; 10 bases line up with TRBD2. V dropped 5 bases and J dropped 6; count of bases not matched to a gene: 7. Germline V CDR1 and CDR2: DFQATT, SNEGSKA (reference sequence). The CDR3 has 14 amino acids. The CDR3 DNA sequence: TGCAGTGCTCCCGTACTAGCGGGACCCAATGAGCAGTTCTTC. This translates into CSAPVLAGPNEQFF.

This clonotype was counted a few times. CDR3 DNA: TGTGCCAGCACCTACGGGGGGTTCCTCTACGAGCAGTACTTC. Amino acid sequence: CASTYGGFLYEQYF. The chain recombines TRBV6-6 with TRBJ2-7; 7 positions match TRBD2. The germline V gene has CDR1 MNHNY and CDR2 SVGAGI (reference sequence). Trimming removed 7 bases from V and 3 bases from J; junction bases left unmatched: 9. This CDR3 region has 14 residues.

This clonotype was detected a few times. The rearrangement links TRBV30 to TRBJ2-3; tentative D call: TRBD1 (5 bases). The V gene lost 2 bases and the J gene lost 4 bases, with 7 bases spanning the gap. This CDR3 comprises 12 residues. Per the germline V gene, CDR1 is GTSNPN and CDR2 is SVGIG (reference sequence). CDR3 sequence: CAWSTGADTQYF. The CDR3 nucleotides are TGTGCCTGGAGTACAGGTGCAGATACGCAGTATTTT.

This clonotype was seen a few times. The chain recombines TRBV18 with TRBJ1-2, with D hard to call. CDR3 size: 14 residues. Trimming took 8 bases from V and 4 from J, leaving 17 bases between them. From germline, CDR1 is KGHSH and CDR2 LQKENI. The DNA for the CDR3 is TGTGCCAGCCGGGAAGGGATTTCTAGCTATGGCTACACCTTC. Translation: CASREGISSYGYTF. Full variable domain (outside the CDR3, taken from reference TRBV18 and TRBJ1-2): NAGVMQNPRHLVRRRGQEARLRCSPMKGHSHVYWYRQLPEEGLKFMVYLQKENIIDESGMPKERFSAEFPKEGPSILRIQQVVRGDSAAYFCASREGISSYGYTFGSGTRLTVV.

The rearrangement uses TRBV6-5 and TRBJ2-7; no clear D. Germline V gene sequence: CDR1 MNHEY, CDR2 SVGAGI. V lost 6 bases and J lost 6, with 12 bases in between. The CDR3 extends over 12 amino acids. DNA for the CDR3: TGTGCCAGCAGAAACCGACGATCCGAGCAGTACTTC. Translating gives CASRNRRSEQYF.

This clonotype occurred a few times. The chain recombines TRBV14 with TRBJ2-1, with 15 nucleotides matching TRBD2. The germline CDR1 and CDR2 sequences are SGHDN and FVKESK. This CDR3 is built from 17 residues. V was clipped by 4 bases and J by 10 bases; unmatched bases: 11. The CDR3 here is CASSLYRTSGGAEEQFF. CDR3 DNA: TGTGCCAGCAGCCTCTACCGGACTAGCGGGGGGGCCGAGGAGCAGTTCTTC.

This clonotype was seen repeatedly, ten times or more. The chain is built from TRBV7-6 and TRBJ2-3, with D perhaps given as TRBD1 or TRBD2 (5 bases each). V lost 3 bases and J 7 bases, leaving 20 bases between the germline ends. The V gene's germline CDR1 is SGHVS and CDR2 FNYEAQ. The CDR3 sequence is 16 residues long. The CDR3 DNA is TGTGCCAGCAGCTTGCTGACGGGACGGACGACTAATACGCAGTATTTT. Its protein is CASSLLTGRTTNTQYF.

V and J are TRBV20-1 and TRBJ2-1; no definite D call. The CDR3 length is 14 residues. Germline V gives CDR1 DFQATT, CDR2 SNEGSKA (reference sequence). Trimming stripped 2 bases from V and 7 bases from J, with 15 bases between. In nucleotides, the CDR3 is TGCAGTGCTAGAAACCATAAGAAGAATAATGAGCAGTTCTTC. This translates into CSARNHKKNNEQFF.

This clonotype was recorded only once. V usage is TRBV5-4 and J usage is TRBJ2-5; either TRBD1 or TRBD2 may fit D (7 bases each). CDR3 length: 14 amino acids. Germline V lookup: CDR1 SGHNT, CDR2 YYREEE (reference sequence). V was trimmed by 5 bases and J by 1 base, leaving 12 bases between them. In DNA, the CDR3 is TGTGCCAGCAGGCAGGGGGGGGTCCAAGAGACCCAGTACTTC. Amino acids: CASRQGGVQETQYF.

This clonotype occurred many times. The V gene is TRBV3-1, the J gene TRBJ2-7, with D uncertain. V was cut by 7 bases and J by 5 bases, with 12 bases left in between. Germline-derived CDR1 and CDR2 are LGHDT and YNNKEL (reference sequence). The CDR3 loop spans 12 amino acids. The CDR3 DNA sequence: TGTGCCAGCATGGCAGAGGATAACGAGCAGTACTTC. Protein: CASMAEDNEQYF.

This clonotype was counted at least ten times. The genes are TRBV30 and TRBJ1-2; no reliable D call. The CDR3 extends over 13 amino acids. Germline V lookup: CDR1 GTSNPN, CDR2 SVGIG (reference sequence). With 2 bases removed from V and 4 bases from J, the gap between germline ends came to 11 bases. The CDR3 DNA is TGTGCCTGGAGTCGAGCTAGATTCTATGGCTACACCTTC. It is translated as CAWSRARFYGYTF.

This clonotype was seen a handful of times. V usage is TRBV28 and J usage is TRBJ2-5; 11 bases are shared with TRBD2. CDR1 is MDHEN, CDR2 SYDVKM, per germline. This CDR3 comprises 16 residues. Trimming cost V 6 bases and J 6 bases; bases outside gene matches: 12. CDR3 nucleotides: TGTGCCAGCAGAGAAACTAGCGGGAGCCCCGTAAAGACCCAGTACTTC. It encodes CASRETSGSPVKTQYF.

V usage is TRBV5-1 and J usage is TRBJ2-1; no clear D. From germline, CDR1 is SGHRS and CDR2 YFSETQ. V gave up 0 bases and J gave up 7 bases, with 5 bases separating them. The CDR3 runs 12 residues. CDR3 residues: CASSLAGNEQFF. The CDR3 DNA reads TGCGCCAGCAGCTTGGCCGGGAATGAGCAGTTCTTC.

This clonotype was seen a few times. The chain employs TRBV15 and TRBJ1-1, with 8 bases fitting TRBD1. Trimming removed 3 bases from V and 5 bases from J; junction bases left unmatched: 8. From germline, CDR1 is LNHNV and CDR2 YYDKDF (reference sequence). This CDR3 is 15 amino acids long. As DNA, the CDR3 is TGTGCCACCAGCAGGGGCGGACAGGGAGGTACTGAAGCTTTCTTT. Translation gives CATSRGGQGGTEAFF.

This clonotype was counted between two and nine times. This chain connects TRBV14 to TRBJ1-6, with D perhaps matching TRBD1 (5 bases). This CDR3 region has 16 residues. Germline assignment: CDR1 SGHDN and CDR2 FVKESK. Trimming took off 0 bases at V and 4 bases at J, with 10 bases between the two ends. CDR3 nucleotides: TGTGCCAGCAGCCAAGATGGGCGGGGGTATAATTCACCCCTCCACTTT. This gives the protein CASSQDGRGYNSPLHF.

On this clonotype itself: Possible read error: a much larger clone is one base away. This sequence joins TRBV28 and TRBJ1-1, with D unresolved. Germline V gene data show CDR1 as MDHEN and CDR2 as SYDVKM. The V gene lost 3 bases and the J gene lost 4 bases, with 15 bases spanning the gap. The CDR3 is 15 amino acids. The CDR3 protein is CASSFGGNLGTEAFF. The CDR3 nucleotides are TGTGCCAGCAGTTTTGGAGGAAATTTGGGCACTGAAGCTTTCTTT.

A few counts support this clonotype. This chain joins TRBV7-9 and TRBJ1-1; D is unclear. There are 12 residues in the CDR3. Germline values: CDR1 SEHNR, CDR2 FQNEAQ (reference sequence). Trimming left V 4 bases short and J 6 bases short, with 9 bases between. CDR3 coding DNA: TGTGCCAGCAGCTCCCTCGAGTCTGAAGCTTTCTTT. Its translation is CASSSLESEAFF.

The V and J genes are TRBV10-2 and TRBJ1-5, with no clear D. Per the germline V gene, CDR1 is WSHSY and CDR2 is SAAADI. The CDR3 spans 14 residues. Trimming cost V 4 bases and J 4 bases, with 11 bases left between them. This chain's CDR3 is CASSGVALNQPQHF. The CDR3 DNA is TGCGCCAGCAGTGGGGTGGCCTTAAATCAGCCCCAGCATTTT.

There are many counts of this clonotype. The chain combines TRBV5-5 with TRBJ2-2; D remains ambiguous. CDR1 SGHKS and CDR2 YYEKEE come from the germline V gene (reference sequence). V lost 4 bases and J lost 2, with 15 bases in between. The CDR3 has 16 residues. The CDR3: CASSARVLENTGELFF. DNA of the CDR3: TGTGCCAGCAGCGCCCGGGTCCTTGAAAACACCGGGGAGCTGTTTTTT.

The chain uses TRBV9 and TRBJ1-6; 7 bases agree with TRBD1. The CDR3 is made up of 14 amino acids. Germline V gene lookup returns CDR1 SGDLS and CDR2 YYNGEE. J was trimmed by 7 bases and V by 2 bases; bases with no gene match: 3. The CDR3 loop is CASSVGQRNSPLHF. The CDR3 DNA reads as TGTGCCAGCAGCGTGGGACAGCGAAATTCACCCCTCCACTTT.

This clonotype occurred a few times. V gene TRBV12-3 or TRBV12-4 combines with J gene TRBJ2-1, with 10 positions matching TRBD2. This CDR3 region has 15 residues. V shed 3 bases, J shed 7 bases, and the junction held 6 bases outside the gene matches. CDR3 DNA sequence: TGTGCCAGCAGTTTGGCTAGCGGGAGTAAAAATGAGCAGTTCTTC. It encodes CASSLASGSKNEQFF.